Each of the 18 T cell receptor beta chains below was sequenced from the same sample in a study of blood T cell repertoires in COVID-19 (dated by TCRdb to the early 2020s). The library was produced with the immunoSEQ multiplex PCR assay. The immuneACCESS repertoire file appears here via TCRdb, limited to in-frame rearrangements. These files lack a portion of the clones; in checked studies, under half of the deficit traces to unresolved V genes, and the cause of the others is not known. The sample data list under 200,000 clones, and 70% to 85% of these were observed just once. Roughly 9.8% of the sample is held by the ten biggest clonotypes. The sequencing input was peripheral blood. These receptors all come from a woman older than 75 with acute or convalescent COVID-19.

The V call is TRBV12-3 or TRBV12-4, the J call TRBJ1-1, with D possibly TRBD1 on 5 matching bases. This CDR3 is 12 amino acids long. The germline V and J ends were trimmed by 6 bases and 3 bases, with 8 bases remaining between them. CDR3 DNA: TGTGCCAGCAGGGTAGGGGACACTGAAGCTTTCTTT. Protein: CASRVGDTEAFF.

The chain couples TRBV2 to TRBJ1-1, with 7 bases lining up with TRBD1. V dropped 4 bases and J dropped 3; count of bases not matched to a gene: 8. This CDR3 is built from 15 residues. Germline V gives CDR1 SNHLY, CDR2 FYNNEI. The CDR3 DNA follows: TGTGCCAGCAGTGGGCCGGGACAGCTATACACTGAAGCTTTCTTT. Translation gives CASSGPGQLYTEAFF. Drawing the rest from reference TRBV2 and TRBJ1-1, the complete variable domain is EPEVTQTPSHQVTQMGQEVILRCVPISNHLYFYWYRQILGQKVEFLVSFYNNEISEKSEIFDDQFSVERPDGSNFTLKIRSTKLEDSAMYFCASSGPGQLYTEAFFGQGTRLTVV.

This clone was seen only once. The rearrangement joins TRBV19 to TRBJ1-4; D call uncertain. This CDR3 has 15 residues. CDR1 and CDR2 (germline): LNHDA, SQIVND (reference sequence). The germline V and J ends were trimmed by 0 bases and 0 bases, with 5 bases remaining between them. The CDR3 DNA reads TGTGCCAGTAGTATAGAGCAGGCAACTAATGAAAAACTGTTTTTT. Its protein is CASSIEQATNEKLFF. Filled out from reference TRBV19 and TRBJ1-4, the complete variable domain reads DGGITQSPKYLFRKEGQNVTLSCEQNLNHDAMYWYRQDPGQGLRLIYYSQIVNDFQKGDIAEGYSVSREKKESFPLTVTSAQKNPTAFYLCASSIEQATNEKLFFGSGTQLSVL.

The gene calls are TRBV5-1 and TRBJ1-2; the D gene is possibly TRBD1 (5 bases). V was pared by 2 bases and J by 8 bases, with 13 bases between. Germline CDR1 reads SGHRS; CDR2 reads YFSETQ. The CDR3 runs 13 residues. CDR3 residues: CASSFGGSWGYTF. The CDR3 DNA sequence: TGCGCCAGCAGCTTCGGGGGTTCTTGGGGCTACACCTTC.

The rearrangement uses TRBV7-2 and TRBJ2-2, with D unresolved. The CDR3 is made up of 15 amino acids. CDR1 and CDR2 (germline): SGHTA, FQGNSA. Between the trimmed V and J ends, which lost 0 bases and 1 base, there was a span of 6 bases. CDR3: CASSLAYWNTGELFF. Here the CDR3 DNA reads TGTGCCAGCAGCTTAGCTTATTGGAACACCGGGGAGCTGTTTTTT.

This clone came up once. CDR3: CASSTRWRALVGEQFF. The CDR3 coding sequence is TGTGCCAGCAGCACACGATGGCGGGCCCTGGTTGGTGAGCAGTTCTTC. This rearrangement joins TRBV9 to TRBJ2-1; possible D gene TRBD2, 5 bases. Germline CDR1 SGDLS, CDR2 YYNGEE. Trimming shortened V by 4 bases and J by 9 bases, and 23 bases separated the two germline ends. This CDR3 contains 16 residues.

The gene calls are TRBV5-1 and TRBJ2-5, with 10 bases fitting TRBD2. Germline values: CDR1 SGHRS, CDR2 YFSETQ. The junction had 6 bases not matched to a gene; V was cut back by 3 bases and J by 4 bases. This CDR3 comprises 15 residues. CDR3 bases: TGCGCCAGCAGCTCAAGCGGGGGGGCCGGAGAGACCCAGTACTTC. Translated, it gives CASSSSGGAGETQYF. Supplemented by reference TRBV5-1 and TRBJ2-5, the full variable domain reads KAGVTQTPRYLIKTRGQQVTLSCSPISGHRSVSWYQQTPGQGLQFLFEYFSETQRNKGNFPGRFSGRQFSNSRSEMNVSTLELGDSALYLCASSSSGGAGETQYFGPGTRLLVL.

The chain joins TRBV6-5 to TRBJ1-2; 7 nucleotides match TRBD1. The CDR3 is 12 residues long. Trimming removed 5 bases from V and 8 bases from J; junction bases left unmatched: 5. Germline V gene sequence: CDR1 MNHEY, CDR2 SVGAGI. The CDR3 loop is CASSRQGLGYTF. The CDR3 DNA reads TGTGCCAGCAGTAGACAGGGACTCGGCTACACCTTC.

This clone is a singleton in its sample. V usage is TRBV3-1 (or the pseudogene TRBV3-2) and J usage is TRBJ2-7, with D possibly being TRBD2 (5 bases). The CDR3 is 15 residues long. Germline V lookup: CDR1 LGHDT, CDR2 YNNKEL (reference sequence). The V end was cut by 4 bases, the J end by 2 bases, with 15 bases between. The CDR3 coding sequence is TGTGCCAGCAGCCCCTTCGTGGGAGCTCCCTACGAGCAGTACTTC. Encoded protein: CASSPFVGAPYEQYF.

This chain joins TRBV7-9 and TRBJ2-7, with D perhaps TRBD2 (5 bases). Trimming took off 6 bases at V and 0 bases at J, with 12 bases between the two ends. CDR1 is SEHNR and CDR2 is FQNEAQ in the germline V gene (reference sequence). CDR3 length equals 14 residues. The CDR3, as DNA: TGTGCCAGCAGAAGGGAAGGGAGCTCCTACGAGCAGTACTTC. It yields the protein CASRREGSSYEQYF.

The chain carries TRBV6-6 and TRBJ1-2; D call uncertain. Germline V gene data show CDR1 as MNHNY and CDR2 as SVGAGI (reference sequence). V dropped 5 bases and J dropped 2 bases, with 12 bases sitting between them. The CDR3 is made up of 14 amino acids. The CDR3 coding sequence is TGTGCCAGCAGTAGAGGGCCCTCCAACTATGGCTACACCTTC. This gives the protein CASSRGPSNYGYTF.

The gene calls are TRBV7-3 and TRBJ2-3, with a tentative D call TRBD1 (5 bases). V was trimmed by 2 bases and J by 2 bases, leaving 14 bases between them. This CDR3 is 16 amino acids long. Per the germline V gene, CDR1 is SGHTA and CDR2 is FQGTGA. CDR3 sequence reads: CASSLLGQGYTDTQYF. CDR3 coding DNA: TGTGCCAGCAGCTTACTGGGCCAGGGATACACAGATACGCAGTATTTT. Drawing the rest from reference TRBV7-3 and TRBJ2-3, the complete variable domain is GAGVSQTPSNKVTEKGKYVELRCDPISGHTALYWYRQSLGQGPEFLIYFQGTGAADDSGLPNDRFFAVRPEGSVSTLKIQRTERGDSAVYLCASSLLGQGYTDTQYFGPGTRLTVL.

The chain has TRBV28 and TRBJ2-1; TRBD2 matches at 9 bases. The CDR3 consists of 11 residues. With V trimmed by 8 bases and J by 10 bases, 3 bases remained unmatched. Germline V gene lookup returns CDR1 MDHEN and CDR2 SYDVKM. The DNA for the CDR3 is TGTGCCAGCGGCGGGGGGGCAGAGCAGTTCTTC. Translating it yields CASGGGAEQFF.

The V and J genes are TRBV19 and TRBJ1-1, with 7 bases aligning to TRBD1. The CDR3 loop spans 14 amino acids. Germline assignment: CDR1 LNHDA and CDR2 SQIVND (reference sequence). After removal of 7 bases from V and 1 base from J, the junction contained 6 bases not matched to a gene. The CDR3 nucleotides read TGTGCCAGTATGCAGGGGGGACAGAACACTGAAGCTTTCTTT. Residues: CASMQGGQNTEAFF.

The V and J genes are TRBV12-3 or TRBV12-4 and TRBJ1-2, with D uncertain. Deletions cut 7 bases from V and 7 bases from J, with 13 bases between. The CDR3 has 12 residues. DNA for the CDR3: TGTGCCAGCAATGGAGGGCTGGGTGGCTACACCTTC. Protein: CASNGGLGGYTF.

The chain has TRBV7-9 and TRBJ1-3; possibly TRBD1 for D (5 bases). V was pared by 6 bases and J by 2 bases, with 11 bases between. The germline gives CDR1 SEHNR, CDR2 FQNEAQ (reference sequence). The CDR3 totals 14 residues. DNA for the CDR3: TGTGCCAGCAGTTTCGGCAGGGCTGGAAACACCATATATTTT. It translates to CASSFGRAGNTIYF. The full variable domain, with the rest looked up from reference TRBV7-9 and TRBJ1-3, is DTGVSQNPRHKITKRGQNVTFRCDPISEHNRLYWYRQTLGQGPEFLTYFQNEAQLEKSRLLSDRFSAERPKGSFSTLEIQRTEQGDSAMYLCASSFGRAGNTIYFGEGSWLTVV.

The genes are TRBV30 and TRBJ2-1, with D hard to call. The CDR3 has 13 amino acids. CDR1 and CDR2 (germline): GTSNPN, SVGIG (reference sequence). Trimming took 2 bases from V and 9 from J, leaving 14 bases between them. The chain's CDR3 is CAWSSLEGGEQFF. CDR3 nucleotide sequence: TGTGCCTGGAGTTCCCTAGAAGGCGGTGAGCAGTTCTTC.

The chain has TRBV5-4 and TRBJ2-1; 8 positions agree with TRBD2. The germline CDR1 and CDR2 sequences are SGHNT and YYREEE (reference sequence). The CDR3 consists of 15 residues. V trimming: 9 bases; J trimming: 1 base; junction bases outside the gene matches: 9. In DNA form, the CDR3 reads TGTGCCACCTACCAGGCTAGCGGGTCCTACAATGAGCAGTTCTTC. This sequence encodes CATYQASGSYNEQFF.